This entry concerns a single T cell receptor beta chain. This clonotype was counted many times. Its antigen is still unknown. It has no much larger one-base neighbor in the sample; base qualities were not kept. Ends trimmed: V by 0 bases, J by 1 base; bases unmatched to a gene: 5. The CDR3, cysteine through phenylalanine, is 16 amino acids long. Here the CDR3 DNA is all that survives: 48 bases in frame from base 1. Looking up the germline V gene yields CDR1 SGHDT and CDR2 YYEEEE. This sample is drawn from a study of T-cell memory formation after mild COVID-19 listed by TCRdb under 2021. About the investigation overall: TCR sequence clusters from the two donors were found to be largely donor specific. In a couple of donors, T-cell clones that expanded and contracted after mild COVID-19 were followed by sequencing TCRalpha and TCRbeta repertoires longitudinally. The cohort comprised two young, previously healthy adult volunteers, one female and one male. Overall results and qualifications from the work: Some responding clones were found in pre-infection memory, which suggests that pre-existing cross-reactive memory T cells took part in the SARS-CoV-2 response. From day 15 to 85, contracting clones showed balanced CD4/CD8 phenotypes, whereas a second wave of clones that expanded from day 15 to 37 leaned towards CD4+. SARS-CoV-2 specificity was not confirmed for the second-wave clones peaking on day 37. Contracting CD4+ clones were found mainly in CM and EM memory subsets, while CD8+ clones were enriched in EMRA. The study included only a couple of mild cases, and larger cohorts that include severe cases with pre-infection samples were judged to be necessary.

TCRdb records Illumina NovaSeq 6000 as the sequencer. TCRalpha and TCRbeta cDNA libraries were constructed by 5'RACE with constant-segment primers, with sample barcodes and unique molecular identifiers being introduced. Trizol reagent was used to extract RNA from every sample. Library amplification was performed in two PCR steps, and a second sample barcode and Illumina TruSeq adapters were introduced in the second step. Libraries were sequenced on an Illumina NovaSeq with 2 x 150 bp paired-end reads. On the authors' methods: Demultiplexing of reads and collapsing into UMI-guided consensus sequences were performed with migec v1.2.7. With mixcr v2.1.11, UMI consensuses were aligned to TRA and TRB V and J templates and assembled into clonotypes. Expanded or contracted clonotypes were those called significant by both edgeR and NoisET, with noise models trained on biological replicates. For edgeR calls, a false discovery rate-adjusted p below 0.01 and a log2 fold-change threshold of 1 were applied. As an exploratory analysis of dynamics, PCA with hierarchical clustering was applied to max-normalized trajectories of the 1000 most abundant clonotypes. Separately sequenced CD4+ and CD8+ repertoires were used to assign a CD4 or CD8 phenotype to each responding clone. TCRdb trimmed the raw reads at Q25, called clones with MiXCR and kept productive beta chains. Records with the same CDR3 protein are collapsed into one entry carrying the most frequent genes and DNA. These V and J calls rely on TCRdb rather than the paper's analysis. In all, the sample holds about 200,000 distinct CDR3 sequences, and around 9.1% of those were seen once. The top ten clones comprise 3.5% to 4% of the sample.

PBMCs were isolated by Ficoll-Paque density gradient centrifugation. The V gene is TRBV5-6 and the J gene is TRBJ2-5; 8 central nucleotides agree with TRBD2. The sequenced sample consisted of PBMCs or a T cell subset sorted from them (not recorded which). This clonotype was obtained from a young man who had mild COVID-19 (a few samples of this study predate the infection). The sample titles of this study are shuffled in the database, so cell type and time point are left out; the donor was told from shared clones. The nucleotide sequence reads TGTGCCAGCAGCTTGGAAGCGGGGGTTACCCAAGAGACCCAGTACTTC. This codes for CASSLEAGVTQETQYF.